This TCR beta chain was profiled in a study of shared clonotypes between healthy human individuals. Germline V gene sequence: CDR1 SEHNR, CDR2 FQNEAQ (reference sequence). V gave up 1 base and J gave up 0 bases, with 12 bases separating them. The CDR3 extends over 16 amino acids. The table came from immunoSEQ multiplex PCR; TCRdb's copy has only in-frame clones and leaves some out. The sample lists 450,000 to 500,000 clones; 79% were seen once. On this clone: Antigen: not known.

Study results and limitations: What limited the represented genetic and exposure-history diversity was the small number of donors.

This clonotype was obtained from a woman aged 35 to 49 in good health. Some clones in this sample may be carry-over from other donors' samples. Sequencing input: PBMCs. The rearrangement uses TRBV7-9 and TRBJ2-5; no clear D. The CDR3 is CASSLGIPKYQETQYF. The CDR3 bases are TGTGCCAGCAGCTTAGGAATCCCCAAGTACCAAGAGACCCAGTACTTC.